This T cell receptor beta chain was recorded in a study of blood T cell repertoires in COVID-19. Study-wide background: Samples came from the United States, Italy and Spain, spanning acute and convalescent COVID-19. T cells, B-cell-depleted T cells, or PBMCs supplied cDNA or gDNA.

In the original workflow: Amplifying reference gene primers gave estimates of nucleated cell counts. Only in-frame clones appear in the TCRdb table, and some are missing; sequencing was by immunoSEQ multiplex PCR. V and J calls and clone size are given by that table; D and trimming were obtained from the DNA. Of about 430,000 clones listed, roughly 90% were seen once; the top ten hold more than 0.7%. Germline CDR1 MNHEY, CDR2 SVGAGI. V shed 6 bases and J 1 base; nucleotides not matched to a gene: 2. CDR3 size: 13 residues. The gene calls are TRBV6-5 and TRBJ2-5, with 7 bases fitting TRBD1. This clonotype was obtained from a man aged 18 to 29 with COVID-19, enrolled during active disease. The sample consisted of peripheral blood. The CDR3 DNA follows: TGTGCCAGCAGCTGGACAGGCCAAGAGACCCAGTACTTC. The encoded protein is CASSWTGQETQYF.